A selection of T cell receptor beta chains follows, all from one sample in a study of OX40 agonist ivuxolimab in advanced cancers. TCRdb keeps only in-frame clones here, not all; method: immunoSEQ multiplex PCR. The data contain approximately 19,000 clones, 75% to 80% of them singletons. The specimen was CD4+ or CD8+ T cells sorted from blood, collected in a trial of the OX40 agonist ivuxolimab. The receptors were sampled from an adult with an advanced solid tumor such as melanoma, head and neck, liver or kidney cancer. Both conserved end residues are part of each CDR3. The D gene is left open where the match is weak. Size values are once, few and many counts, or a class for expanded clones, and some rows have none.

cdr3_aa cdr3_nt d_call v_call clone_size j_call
CASSYLNYEQYF TGTGCCAGCAGTTACTTAAACTACGAGCAGTACTTC . TRBV6-6 few TRBJ2-7
CASSDSITGPDTQYF TGTGCCAGCAGTGACTCGATAACAGGGCCAGATACGCAGTATTTT . TRBV6-4 . TRBJ2-3
CASSTPGPSNQPQHF TGTGCCAGCAGCACACCGGGCCCTAGCAATCAGCCCCAGCATTTT . TRBV7-4 large TRBJ1-5
CASSILGVYEQYF TGTGCCAGTAGTATTCTCGGAGTCTACGAGCAGTACTTC . TRBV19 once TRBJ2-7
CAGTKLKEQFF TGTGCCGGGACTAAGCTTAAAGAGCAGTTCTTC TRBD2 TRBV30 . TRBJ2-1
CASSLSSGGAQGTQYF TGTGCCAGCAGCTTAAGTTCGGGGGGAGCCCAGGGGACCCAGTACTTC TRBD2 TRBV7-3 . TRBJ2-5
CASSLSVAGTHEQYF TGTGCCAGCAGTTTATCGGTAGCGGGAACCCACGAGCAGTACTTC TRBD2 TRBV27 . TRBJ2-7
CASSFRQSFQPQHF TGTGCCAGCAGCTTCCGACAGTCCTTTCAGCCCCAGCATTTT . TRBV5-4 . TRBJ1-5
CASSISSQETQYF TGTGCCAGTAGTATATCCAGCCAAGAGACCCAGTACTTC . TRBV19 . TRBJ2-5
CAWRKEGGVRGYTF TGTGCCTGGAGAAAGGAAGGAGGGGTTCGTGGCTACACCTTC . TRBV30 . TRBJ1-2
CASSGVAGEADTQYF TGTGCCAGCAGCGGAGTAGCGGGAGAGGCAGATACGCAGTATTTT TRBD2 TRBV5-6 . TRBJ2-3
CASWTVNYGYTF TGTGCCAGCTGGACAGTGAACTATGGCTACACCTTC . TRBV27 . TRBJ1-2
CASSGQANTEAFF TGTGCCAGCTCCGGACAGGCCAACACTGAAGCTTTCTTT TRBD1 TRBV18 . TRBJ1-1
CASSLEHPYEQYF TGTGCCAGCAGCTTGGAGCACCCCTACGAGCAGTACTTC . TRBV11-2 . TRBJ2-7
CATSRDLGVLNTEAFF TGTGCCACCAGCAGAGATTTGGGGGTTCTGAACACTGAAGCTTTCTTT . TRBV15 . TRBJ1-1
CASSLSGTGGNGYTF TGTGCCAGCAGTTTATCGGGGACAGGGGGCAATGGCTACACCTTC TRBD1 TRBV27 . TRBJ1-2
CASSPSGRGSTDTQYF TGTGCCAGCAGTCCTAGCGGGAGAGGCTCGACAGATACGCAGTATTTT TRBD2 TRBV28 . TRBJ2-3
CASSLLNEQFF TGTGCCAGCAGCCTCCTGAATGAGCAGTTCTTC . TRBV5-5 . TRBJ2-1
CASTLVQAGNQPQHF TGTGCCAGCACCTTGGTCCAGGCTGGCAATCAGCCCCAGCATTTT . TRBV6-5 once TRBJ1-5